This passage covers 5 T cell receptor beta chains from one sample sequenced in a study of T cell responses to AZD1222 COVID-19 vaccine. The repertoire was sequenced with immunoSEQ multiplex PCR; TCRdb's copy has only in-frame clones and lacks some. This table has about 140,000 clones, more than 80% appearing once. Here the sequenced sample was peripheral blood, taken on day 0 of AZD1222 vaccination. These receptors were taken from an adult in good health.

This chain connects TRBV5-1 to TRBJ2-3; D call uncertain. This CDR3 comprises 14 residues. Germline V gives CDR1 SGHRS, CDR2 YFSETQ. V was pared by 1 base and J by 1 base, with 7 bases between. DNA for the CDR3: TGCGCCAGCAGCTTGACAGTGGGCACAGATACGCAGTATTTT. Translating it yields CASSLTVGTDTQYF.

This chain uses TRBV7-2 with TRBJ2-5, with 8 bases lining up with TRBD2. V shed 4 bases, J shed 5 bases, and the junction held 6 bases outside the gene matches. The CDR3 is made up of 14 amino acids. The germline gives CDR1 SGHTA, CDR2 FQGNSA. The CDR3 DNA sequence: TGTGCCAGCAGCTCACGGACTAGCCCGGAGACCCAGTACTTC. Amino acids: CASSSRTSPETQYF.

The V gene is TRBV19, the J gene TRBJ2-6; TRBD1 matches at 7 bases. Germline assignment: CDR1 LNHDA and CDR2 SQIVND (reference sequence). This CDR3 spans 14 amino acids. V trimming: 6 bases; J trimming: 4 bases; junction bases outside the gene matches: 3. CDR3 in amino acids: CASRTGSGANVLTF. CDR3 nucleotides: TGTGCCAGTAGGACAGGGTCCGGGGCCAACGTCCTGACTTTC.

This clone was recorded once. CDR3 loop: CASSSTDRGREAFF. The DNA for the CDR3 is TGTGCCAGCAGTTCCACGGACAGGGGGCGTGAAGCTTTCTTT. This sequence joins TRBV28 and TRBJ1-1; 11 bases are a match to TRBD1. The CDR3 runs to 14 residues. The J segment lost 7 bases and the V segment lost 4 bases, leaving 5 bases of the junction unmatched. Germline V CDR1 and CDR2: MDHEN, SYDVKM.

This clone was seen only once. The chain uses TRBV6-1 and TRBJ1-5; possibly TRBD1 for D (6 bases). Trimming stripped 3 bases from V and 9 bases from J, with 21 bases between. The CDR3 length is 16 residues. Germline CDR1 and CDR2: MNHNS and SASEGT. The CDR3 DNA is TGTGCCAGCAGTGAGGTTTGGACAGTCCAATCTCGGCCCCAGCATTTT. It yields the protein CASSEVWTVQSRPQHF.